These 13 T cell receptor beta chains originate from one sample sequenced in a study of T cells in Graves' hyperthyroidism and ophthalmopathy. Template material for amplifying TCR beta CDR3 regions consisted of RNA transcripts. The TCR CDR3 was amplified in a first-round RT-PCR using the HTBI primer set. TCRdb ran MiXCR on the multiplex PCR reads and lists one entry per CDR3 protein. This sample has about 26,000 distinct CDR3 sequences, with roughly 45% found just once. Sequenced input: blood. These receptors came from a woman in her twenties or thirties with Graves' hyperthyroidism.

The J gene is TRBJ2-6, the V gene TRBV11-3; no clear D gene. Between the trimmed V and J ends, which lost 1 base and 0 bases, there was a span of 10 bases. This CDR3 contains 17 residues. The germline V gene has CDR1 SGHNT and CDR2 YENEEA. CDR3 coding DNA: TGTGCCAGCAGCTTAGTCGGGTCGTTCTCTGGGGCCAACGTCCTGACTTTC. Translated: CASSLVGSFSGANVLTF.

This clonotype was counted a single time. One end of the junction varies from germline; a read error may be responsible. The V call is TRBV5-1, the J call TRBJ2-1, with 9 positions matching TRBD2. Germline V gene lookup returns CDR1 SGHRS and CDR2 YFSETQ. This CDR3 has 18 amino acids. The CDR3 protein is CAGSLVLAGRPPYNEQFF. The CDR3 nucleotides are TGCGCCGGCAGCTTGGTCCTAGCGGGAAGGCCCCCCTACAATGAGCAGTTCTTC.

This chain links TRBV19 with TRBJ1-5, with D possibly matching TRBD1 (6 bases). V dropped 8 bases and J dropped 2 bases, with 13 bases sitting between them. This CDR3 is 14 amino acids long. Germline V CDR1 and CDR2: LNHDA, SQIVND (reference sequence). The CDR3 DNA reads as TGTGCCAGTGATGACAGGATTGGCAATCAGCCCCAGCATTTT. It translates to CASDDRIGNQPQHF.

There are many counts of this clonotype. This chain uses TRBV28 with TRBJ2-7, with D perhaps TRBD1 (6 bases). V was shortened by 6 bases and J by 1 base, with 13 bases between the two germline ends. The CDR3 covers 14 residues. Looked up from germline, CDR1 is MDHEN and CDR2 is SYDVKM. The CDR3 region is CASRGQPPSYEQYF. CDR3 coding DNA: TGTGCCAGCAGAGGACAGCCGCCTTCCTACGAGCAGTACTTC.

CDR3 sequence (DNA): TGCAGTGCCCGGACAGGGGAACAGCCCCTCCACTTT. Its protein product is CSARTGEQPLHF. The J gene is TRBJ1-6, the V gene TRBV20-1; 9 nucleotides agree with TRBD1. This CDR3 contains 12 residues. From germline, CDR1 is DFQATT and CDR2 SNEGSKA (reference sequence). V was clipped by 6 bases and J by 13 bases; unmatched bases: 7.

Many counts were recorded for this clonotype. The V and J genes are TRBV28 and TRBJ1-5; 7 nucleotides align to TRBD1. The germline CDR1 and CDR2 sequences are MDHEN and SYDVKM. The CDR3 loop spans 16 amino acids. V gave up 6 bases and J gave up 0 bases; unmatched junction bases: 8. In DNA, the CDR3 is TGTGCCAGCAGGCCGGGACAGAAATATAGCAATCAGCCCCAGCATTTT. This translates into CASRPGQKYSNQPQHF.

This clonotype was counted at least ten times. As DNA, the CDR3 is TGTGCCAGCAGTCGGAGCGGGAGTAGGACCTACGAGCAGTACTTC. It yields the protein CASSRSGSRTYEQYF. The gene calls are TRBV28 and TRBJ2-7, with 8 bases lining up with TRBD2. V lost 5 bases and J lost 2; bases outside the gene matches: 8. Looked up from germline, CDR1 is MDHEN and CDR2 is SYDVKM. This CDR3 has 15 residues.

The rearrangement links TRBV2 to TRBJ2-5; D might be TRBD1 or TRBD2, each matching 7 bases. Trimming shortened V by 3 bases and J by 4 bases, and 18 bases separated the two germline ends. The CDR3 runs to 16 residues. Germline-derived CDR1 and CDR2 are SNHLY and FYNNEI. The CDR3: CASSETGRGIPETQYF. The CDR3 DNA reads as TGTGCCAGCAGTGAGACAGGGAGGGGGATTCCAGAGACCCAGTACTTC.

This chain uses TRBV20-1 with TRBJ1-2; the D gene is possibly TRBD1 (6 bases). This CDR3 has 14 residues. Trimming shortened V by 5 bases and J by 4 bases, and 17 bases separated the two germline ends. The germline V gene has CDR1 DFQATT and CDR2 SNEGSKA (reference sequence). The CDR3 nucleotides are TGCAGTGCTTATAACAGGGCCGTGAGCTATGGCTACACCTTC. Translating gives CSAYNRAVSYGYTF.

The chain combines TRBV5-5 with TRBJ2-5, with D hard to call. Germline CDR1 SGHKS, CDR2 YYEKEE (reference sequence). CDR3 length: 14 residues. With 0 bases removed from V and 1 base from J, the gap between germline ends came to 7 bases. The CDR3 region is CASSLGGSQETQYF. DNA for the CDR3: TGTGCCAGCAGCTTGGGGGGAAGCCAAGAGACCCAGTACTTC.

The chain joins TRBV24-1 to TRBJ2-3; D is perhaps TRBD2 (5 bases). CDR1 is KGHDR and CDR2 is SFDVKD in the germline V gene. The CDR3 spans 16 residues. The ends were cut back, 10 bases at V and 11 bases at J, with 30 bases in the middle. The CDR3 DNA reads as TGTGCCACTCAAAGCGATCGGGAAAGCTCCTACAATGAGCAGTATTTT. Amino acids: CATQSDRESSYNEQYF.

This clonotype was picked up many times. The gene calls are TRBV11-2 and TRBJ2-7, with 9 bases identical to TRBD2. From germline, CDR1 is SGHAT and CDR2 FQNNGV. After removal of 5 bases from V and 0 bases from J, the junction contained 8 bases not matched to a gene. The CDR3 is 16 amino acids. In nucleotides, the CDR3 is TGTGCCAGCAGCCCAACGGGACTAGCAGTCTCCTACGAGCAGTACTTC. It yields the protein CASSPTGLAVSYEQYF.

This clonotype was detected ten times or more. CDR3 nucleotides: TGTGCCAGCAGCCATAGGGACATCTTGTCGGAGACCCAGTACTTC. Translated: CASSHRDILSETQYF. This chain joins TRBV3-1 and TRBJ2-5; TRBD1 might be the D (6 bases). Trimming took off 3 bases at V and 5 bases at J, with 16 bases between the two ends. CDR1 and CDR2 from the germline V gene are LGHDT and YNNKEL (reference sequence). The CDR3 totals 15 residues.